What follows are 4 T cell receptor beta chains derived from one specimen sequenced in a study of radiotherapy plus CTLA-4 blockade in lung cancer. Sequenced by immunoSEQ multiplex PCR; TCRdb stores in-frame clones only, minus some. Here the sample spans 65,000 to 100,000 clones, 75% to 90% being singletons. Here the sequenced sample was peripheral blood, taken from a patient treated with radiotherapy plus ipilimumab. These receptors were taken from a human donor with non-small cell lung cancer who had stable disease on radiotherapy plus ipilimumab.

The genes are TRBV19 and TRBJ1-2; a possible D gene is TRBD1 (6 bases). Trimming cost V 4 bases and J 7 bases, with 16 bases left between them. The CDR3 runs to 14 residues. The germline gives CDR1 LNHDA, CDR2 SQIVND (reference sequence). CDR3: CASSSSGGAGGYTF. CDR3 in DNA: TGTGCCAGTAGTAGCTCGGGGGGCGCGGGTGGCTACACCTTC.

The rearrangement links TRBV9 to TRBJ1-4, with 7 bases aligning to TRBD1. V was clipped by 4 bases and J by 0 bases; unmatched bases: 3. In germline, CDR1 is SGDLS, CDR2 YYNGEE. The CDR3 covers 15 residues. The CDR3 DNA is TGTGCCAGCAGCACCCAGGGGGCAACTAATGAAAAACTGTTTTTT. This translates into CASSTQGATNEKLFF.

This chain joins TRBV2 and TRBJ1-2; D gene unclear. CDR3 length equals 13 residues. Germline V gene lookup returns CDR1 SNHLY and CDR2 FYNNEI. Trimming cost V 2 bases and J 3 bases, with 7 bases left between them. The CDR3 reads CASSESQDYGYTF. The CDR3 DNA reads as TGTGCCAGCAGTGAAAGTCAGGACTATGGCTACACCTTC.

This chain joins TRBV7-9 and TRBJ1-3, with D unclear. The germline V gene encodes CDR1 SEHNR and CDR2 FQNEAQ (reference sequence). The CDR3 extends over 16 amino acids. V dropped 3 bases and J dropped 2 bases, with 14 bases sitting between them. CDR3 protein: CASSFRSGGTGNTIYF. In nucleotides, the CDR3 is TGTGCCAGCAGCTTTAGGTCCGGAGGGACTGGAAACACCATATATTTT.